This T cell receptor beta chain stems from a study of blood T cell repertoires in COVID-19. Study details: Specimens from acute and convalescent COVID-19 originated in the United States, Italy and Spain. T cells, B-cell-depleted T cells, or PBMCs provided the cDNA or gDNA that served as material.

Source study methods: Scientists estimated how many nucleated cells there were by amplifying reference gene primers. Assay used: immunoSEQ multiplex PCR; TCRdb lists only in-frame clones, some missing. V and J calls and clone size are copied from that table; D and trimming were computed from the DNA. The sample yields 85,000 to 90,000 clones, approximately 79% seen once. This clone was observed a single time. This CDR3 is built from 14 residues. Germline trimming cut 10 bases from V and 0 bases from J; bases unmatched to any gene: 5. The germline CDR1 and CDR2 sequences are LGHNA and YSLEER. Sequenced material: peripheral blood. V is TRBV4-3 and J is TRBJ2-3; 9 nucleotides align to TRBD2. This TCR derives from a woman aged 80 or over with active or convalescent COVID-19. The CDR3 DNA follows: TGCGCCACCTCAGCGGGGGGTAGCACAGATACGCAGTATTTT. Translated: CATSAGGSTDTQYF.